This T cell receptor beta chain was obtained from a study of control samples from healthy donors and cancer patients. Measured with immunoSEQ multiplex PCR; TCRdb has only the in-frame clones, and not every one. This table has more than 95,000 clones, roughly 80% appearing once. V was clipped by 4 bases and J by 5 bases; unmatched bases: 8. This CDR3 comprises 15 residues. Germline values: CDR1 LNHDA, CDR2 SQIVND (reference sequence). Sequencing was carried out using blood. The chain combines TRBV19 with TRBJ2-5; TRBD2 aligns across 9 bases. This clonotype originated in a woman aged 50 to 60 in good health. The CDR3 sequence is CASSTTPGLAETQYF. The CDR3 DNA is TGTGCCAGTAGTACCACTCCCGGACTAGCGGAGACCCAGTACTTC.